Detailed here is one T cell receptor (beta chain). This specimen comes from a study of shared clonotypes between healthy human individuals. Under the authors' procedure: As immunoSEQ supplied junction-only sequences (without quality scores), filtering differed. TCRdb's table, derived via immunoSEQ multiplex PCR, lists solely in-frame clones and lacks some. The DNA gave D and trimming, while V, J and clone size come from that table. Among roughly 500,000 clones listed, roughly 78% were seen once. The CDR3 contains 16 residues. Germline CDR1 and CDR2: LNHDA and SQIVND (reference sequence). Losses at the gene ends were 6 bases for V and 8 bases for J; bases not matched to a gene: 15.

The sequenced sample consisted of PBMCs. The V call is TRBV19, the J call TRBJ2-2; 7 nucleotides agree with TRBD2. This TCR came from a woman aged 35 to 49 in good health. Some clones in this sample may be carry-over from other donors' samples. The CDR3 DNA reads TGTGCCAGTAGAACTCTAGCGGTCGGTGAGATTGGGGAGCTGTTTTTT. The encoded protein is CASRTLAVGEIGELFF.